These 10 T cell receptor beta chains came from one sample sequenced in a study of T cell changes during pregnancy in multiple sclerosis. Sequenced by immunoSEQ multiplex PCR; TCRdb stores in-frame clones only, minus some. The data contain over 55,000 clones, over 80% of them singletons. The material was CD8+ T cells from peripheral blood mononuclear cells, obtained in the third trimester of pregnancy. These TCRs come from a female donor in good health, enrolled as a control in a pregnancy study.

The chain has TRBV19 and TRBJ1-1, with a weak D call TRBD1 (5 bases). Deletions cut 1 base from V and 4 bases from J, with 16 bases between. Germline lookup yields CDR1 LNHDA and CDR2 SQIVND (reference sequence). The CDR3 loop spans 16 amino acids. The CDR3 spells CASSIGALIGGTEAFF. The CDR3 region has the DNA TGTGCCAGTAGTATAGGCGCTCTTATCGGGGGCACTGAAGCTTTCTTT.

V is TRBV4-1 and J is TRBJ1-1, with D possibly TRBD1 on 5 matching bases. From germline, CDR1 is MGHRA and CDR2 YSYEKL. V lost 5 bases and J 0 bases, leaving 7 bases between the germline ends. The CDR3 runs to 13 residues. The CDR3 spells CASSSGMNTEAFF. Here the CDR3 DNA reads TGCGCCAGCAGCTCAGGGATGAACACTGAAGCTTTCTTT.

V is TRBV6-5 and J is TRBJ1-1; D is possibly TRBD1 (6 bases). CDR1 MNHEY and CDR2 SVGAGI come from the germline V gene. V lost 2 bases and J lost 0, with 10 bases in between. The CDR3 length is 15 residues. The CDR3 region has the DNA TGTGCCAGCAGTTACCAAGGGGGGGTGAACACTGAAGCTTTCTTT. Protein product: CASSYQGGVNTEAFF.

The rearrangement joins TRBV27 to TRBJ2-7; the match to TRBD1 covers 9 bases. Germline CDR1 and CDR2: MNHEY and SMNVEV (reference sequence). This CDR3 has 14 residues. The ends lost 7 bases at V and 2 bases at J; junction bases unmatched: 6. This chain's CDR3 is CASTPGQGAYEQYF. In nucleotides, the CDR3 is TGTGCCAGCACCCCGGGACAGGGTGCCTACGAGCAGTACTTC.

The J gene is TRBJ1-1, the V gene TRBV7-8; 12 nucleotides agree with TRBD1. V shed 4 bases and J 4 bases; nucleotides not matched to a gene: 4. Germline V lookup: CDR1 SGHVS, CDR2 FQNEAQ. The CDR3 runs 15 residues. The DNA for the CDR3 is TGTGCCAGCAGCTGGAGGGGACAGGGGGCCACTGAAGCTTTCTTT. It yields the protein CASSWRGQGATEAFF.

The chain carries TRBV10-3 and TRBJ1-1; 9 nucleotides align to TRBD1. Germline lookup yields CDR1 ENHRY and CDR2 SYGVKD. Germline trimming cut 2 bases from V and 0 bases from J; bases unmatched to any gene: 7. The CDR3 spans 17 residues. This CDR3 reads CAISEDRGGILNTEAFF. The CDR3 DNA reads as TGTGCCATCAGTGAGGACAGGGGGGGGATTTTGAACACTGAAGCTTTCTTT.

This chain uses TRBV9 with TRBJ2-3; 7 nucleotides align to TRBD2. With V trimmed by 2 bases and J by 0 bases, 3 bases remained unmatched. Germline V CDR1 and CDR2: SGDLS, YYNGEE. This CDR3 is 15 amino acids long. In DNA form, the CDR3 reads TGTGCCAGCAGCGTGGCTAGCGGAAGCACAGATACGCAGTATTTT. Translating it yields CASSVASGSTDTQYF.

This clone was seen a single time. The V gene is TRBV5-1, the J gene TRBJ2-3, with 9 bases that match TRBD2. Trimming removed 6 bases from V and 5 bases from J; junction bases left unmatched: 13. The CDR3 runs to 16 residues. The germline CDR1 and CDR2 sequences are SGHRS and YFSETQ. The CDR3 region has the DNA TGCGCCAGCACTTCACCGTTAGCGGGGGACGGAGATACGCAGTATTTT. This translates into CASTSPLAGDGDTQYF. The full variable domain, in which reference TRBV5-1 and TRBJ2-3 provide the parts outside the CDR3, is KAGVTQTPRYLIKTRGQQVTLSCSPISGHRSVSWYQQTPGQGLQFLFEYFSETQRNKGNFPGRFSGRQFSNSRSEMNVSTLELGDSALYLCASTSPLAGDGDTQYFGPGTRLTVL.

The chain combines TRBV13 with TRBJ1-1, with a tentative D call TRBD1 (5 bases). This CDR3 contains 15 residues. CDR1 PRHDT and CDR2 FYEKMQ come from the germline V gene (reference sequence). The V and J ends lost 1 base and 5 bases respectively, with 14 bases between them. The CDR3, as DNA: TGTGCCAGCAGCTTAGATGGGGGGGGATTGACTGAAGCTTTCTTT. Translation gives CASSLDGGGLTEAFF.

J is TRBJ2-3 and V is TRBV5-8, with 9 bases matching TRBD2. Trimming took 4 bases from V and 1 from J; bases not matched to a gene: 7. Germline V gene data show CDR1 as SGHTS and CDR2 as YDEGEE. The CDR3 spans 16 residues. The CDR3 region has the DNA TGTGCCAGCAGCCCTCCTAGCGGGGAGGGCACAGATACGCAGTATTTT. Translation: CASSPPSGEGTDTQYF.